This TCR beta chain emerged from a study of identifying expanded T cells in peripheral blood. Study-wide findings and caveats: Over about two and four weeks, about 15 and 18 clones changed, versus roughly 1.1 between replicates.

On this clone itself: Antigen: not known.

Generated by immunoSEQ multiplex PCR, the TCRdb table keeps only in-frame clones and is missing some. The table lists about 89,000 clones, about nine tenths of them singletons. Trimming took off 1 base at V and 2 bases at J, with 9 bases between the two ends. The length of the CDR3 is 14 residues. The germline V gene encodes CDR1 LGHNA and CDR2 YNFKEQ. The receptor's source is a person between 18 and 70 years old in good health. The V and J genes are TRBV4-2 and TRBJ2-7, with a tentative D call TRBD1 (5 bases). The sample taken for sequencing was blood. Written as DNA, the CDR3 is TGTGCCAGCAGCCAAGCCAGGGAAACCTACGAGCAGTACTTC. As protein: CASSQARETYEQYF.